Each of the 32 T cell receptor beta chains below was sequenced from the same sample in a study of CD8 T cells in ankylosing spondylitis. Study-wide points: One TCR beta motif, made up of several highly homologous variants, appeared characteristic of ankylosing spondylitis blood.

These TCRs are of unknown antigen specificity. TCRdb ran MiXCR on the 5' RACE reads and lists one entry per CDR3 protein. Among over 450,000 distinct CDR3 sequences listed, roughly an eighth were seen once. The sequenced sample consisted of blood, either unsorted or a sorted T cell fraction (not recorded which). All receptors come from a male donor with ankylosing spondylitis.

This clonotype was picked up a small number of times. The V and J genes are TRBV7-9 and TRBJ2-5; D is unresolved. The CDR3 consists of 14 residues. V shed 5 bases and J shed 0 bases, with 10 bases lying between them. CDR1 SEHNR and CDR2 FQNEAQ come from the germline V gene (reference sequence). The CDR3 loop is CASSATAYQETQYF. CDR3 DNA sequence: TGTGCCAGCAGCGCAACAGCCTACCAAGAGACCCAGTACTTC.

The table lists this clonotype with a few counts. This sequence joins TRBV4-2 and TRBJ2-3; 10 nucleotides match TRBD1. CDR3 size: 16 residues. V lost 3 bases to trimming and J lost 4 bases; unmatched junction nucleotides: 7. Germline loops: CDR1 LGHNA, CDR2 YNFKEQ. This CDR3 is CASSHKTGGVSDTQYF. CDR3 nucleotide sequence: TGTGCCAGCAGCCACAAGACAGGGGGCGTTTCAGATACGCAGTATTTT.

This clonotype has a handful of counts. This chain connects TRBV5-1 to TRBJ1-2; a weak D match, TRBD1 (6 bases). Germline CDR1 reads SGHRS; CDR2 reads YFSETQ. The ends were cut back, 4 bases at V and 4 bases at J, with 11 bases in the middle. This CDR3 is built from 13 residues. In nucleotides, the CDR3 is TGCGCCAGCAGCCCGGTACAGGGCTATGGCTACACCTTC. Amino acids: CASSPVQGYGYTF. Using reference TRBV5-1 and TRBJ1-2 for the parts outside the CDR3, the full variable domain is KAGVTQTPRYLIKTRGQQVTLSCSPISGHRSVSWYQQTPGQGLQFLFEYFSETQRNKGNFPGRFSGRQFSNSRSEMNVSTLELGDSALYLCASSPVQGYGYTFGSGTRLTVV.

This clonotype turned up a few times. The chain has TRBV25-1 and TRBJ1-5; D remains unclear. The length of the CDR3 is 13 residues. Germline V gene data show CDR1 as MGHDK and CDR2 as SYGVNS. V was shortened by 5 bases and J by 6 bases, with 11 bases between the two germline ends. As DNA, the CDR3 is TGTGCCAGCAGTATGGCAGGAGGTCAGCCCCAGCATTTT. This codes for CASSMAGGQPQHF.

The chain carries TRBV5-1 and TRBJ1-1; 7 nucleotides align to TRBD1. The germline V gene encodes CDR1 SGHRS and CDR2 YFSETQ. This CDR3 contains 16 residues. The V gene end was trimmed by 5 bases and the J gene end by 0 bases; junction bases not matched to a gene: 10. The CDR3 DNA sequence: TGCGCCAGCAGGCCCGGGACAGCCAACGTGAACACTGAAGCTTTCTTT. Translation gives CASRPGTANVNTEAFF.

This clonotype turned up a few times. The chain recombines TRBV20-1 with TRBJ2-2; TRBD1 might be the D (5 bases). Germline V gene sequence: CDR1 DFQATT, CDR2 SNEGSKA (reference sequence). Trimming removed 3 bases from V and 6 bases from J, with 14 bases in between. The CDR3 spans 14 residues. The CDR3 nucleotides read TGCAGTGCTAGTAGGGTCCAGGGATCCGGGGAGCTGTTTTTT. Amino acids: CSASRVQGSGELFF.

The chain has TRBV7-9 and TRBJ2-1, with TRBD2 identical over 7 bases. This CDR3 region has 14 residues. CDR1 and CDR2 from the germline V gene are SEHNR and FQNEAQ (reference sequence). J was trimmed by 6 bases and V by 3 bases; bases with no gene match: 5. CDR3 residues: CASSFDWEGNEQFF. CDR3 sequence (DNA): TGTGCCAGCAGCTTTGATTGGGAGGGCAATGAGCAGTTCTTC.

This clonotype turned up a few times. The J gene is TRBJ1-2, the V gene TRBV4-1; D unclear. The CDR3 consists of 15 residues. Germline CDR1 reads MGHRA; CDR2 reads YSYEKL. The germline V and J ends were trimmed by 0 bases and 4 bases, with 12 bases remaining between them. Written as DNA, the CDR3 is TGCGCCAGCAGCCAAGACTGGACCCCACCCTATGGCTACACCTTC. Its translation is CASSQDWTPPYGYTF.

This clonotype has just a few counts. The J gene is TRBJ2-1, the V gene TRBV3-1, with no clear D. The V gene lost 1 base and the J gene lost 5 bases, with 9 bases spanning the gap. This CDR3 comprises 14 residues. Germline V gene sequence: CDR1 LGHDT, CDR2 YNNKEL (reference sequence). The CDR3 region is CASSQGSLDNEQFF. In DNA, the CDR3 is TGTGCCAGCAGCCAAGGATCTCTTGACAATGAGCAGTTCTTC.

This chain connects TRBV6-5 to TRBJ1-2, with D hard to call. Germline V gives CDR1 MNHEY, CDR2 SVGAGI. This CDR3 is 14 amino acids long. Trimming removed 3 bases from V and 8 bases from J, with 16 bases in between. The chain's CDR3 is CASSYSVKRKGYTF. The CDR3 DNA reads TGTGCCAGCAGTTATTCGGTCAAAAGAAAGGGCTACACCTTC.

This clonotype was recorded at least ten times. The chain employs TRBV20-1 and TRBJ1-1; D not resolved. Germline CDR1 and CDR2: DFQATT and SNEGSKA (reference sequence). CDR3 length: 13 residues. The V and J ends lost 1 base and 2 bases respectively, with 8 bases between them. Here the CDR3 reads CSARGTDNTEAFF. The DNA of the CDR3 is TGCAGTGCTAGAGGTACGGACAACACTGAAGCTTTCTTT.

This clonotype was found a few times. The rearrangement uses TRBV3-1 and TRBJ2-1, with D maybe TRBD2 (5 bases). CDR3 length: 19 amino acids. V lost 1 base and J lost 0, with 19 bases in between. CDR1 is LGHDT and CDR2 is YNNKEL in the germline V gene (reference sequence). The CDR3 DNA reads TGTGCCAGCAGCCAAGGGCCTCCCGGGGTGGACCCCTCCTACAATGAGCAGTTCTTC. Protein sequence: CASSQGPPGVDPSYNEQFF.

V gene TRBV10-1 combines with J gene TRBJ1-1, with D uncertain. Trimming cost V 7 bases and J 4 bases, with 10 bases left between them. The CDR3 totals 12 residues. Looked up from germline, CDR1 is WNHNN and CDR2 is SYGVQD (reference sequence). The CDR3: CASNQVGTEAFF. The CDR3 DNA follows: TGCGCCAGCAACCAGGTGGGCACTGAAGCTTTCTTT.

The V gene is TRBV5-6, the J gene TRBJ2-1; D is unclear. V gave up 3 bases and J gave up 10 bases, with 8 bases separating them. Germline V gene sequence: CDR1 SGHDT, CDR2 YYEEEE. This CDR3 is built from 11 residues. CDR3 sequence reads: CASSWAGEQFF. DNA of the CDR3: TGTGCCAGCAGCTGGGCCGGGGAGCAGTTCTTC. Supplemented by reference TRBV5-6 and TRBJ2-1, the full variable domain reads DAGVTQSPTHLIKTRGQQVTLRCSPKSGHDTVSWYQQALGQGPQFIFQYYEEEERQRGNFPDRFSGHQFPNYSSELNVNALLLGDSALYLCASSWAGEQFFGPGTRLTVL.

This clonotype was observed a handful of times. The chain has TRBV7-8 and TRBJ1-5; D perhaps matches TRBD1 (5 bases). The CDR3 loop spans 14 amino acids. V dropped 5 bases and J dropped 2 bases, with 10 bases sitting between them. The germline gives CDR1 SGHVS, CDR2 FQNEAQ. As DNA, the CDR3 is TGTGCCAGCAGCCACCTGGGGGGCAATCAGCCCCAGCATTTT. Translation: CASSHLGGNQPQHF.

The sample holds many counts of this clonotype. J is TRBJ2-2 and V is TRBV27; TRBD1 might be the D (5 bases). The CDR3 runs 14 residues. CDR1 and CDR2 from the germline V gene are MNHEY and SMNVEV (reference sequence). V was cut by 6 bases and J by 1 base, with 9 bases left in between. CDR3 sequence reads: CASRRTRNTGELFF. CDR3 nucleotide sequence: TGTGCCAGCAGGCGGACACGGAACACCGGGGAGCTGTTTTTT.

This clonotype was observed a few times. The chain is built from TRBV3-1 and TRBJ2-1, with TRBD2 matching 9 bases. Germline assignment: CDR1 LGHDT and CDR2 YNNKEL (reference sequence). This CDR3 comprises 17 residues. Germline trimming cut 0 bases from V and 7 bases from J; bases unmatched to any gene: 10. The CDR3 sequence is CASSQDQAGGPFNEQFF. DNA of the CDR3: TGTGCCAGCAGCCAAGATCAGGCGGGAGGGCCGTTTAATGAGCAGTTCTTC.

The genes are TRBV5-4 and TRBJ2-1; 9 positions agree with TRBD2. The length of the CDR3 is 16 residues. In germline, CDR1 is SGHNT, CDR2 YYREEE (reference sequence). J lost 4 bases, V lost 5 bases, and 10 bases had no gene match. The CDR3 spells CASSQKTSGSYNEQFF. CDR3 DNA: TGTGCCAGCAGTCAAAAGACTAGCGGAAGTTACAATGAGCAGTTCTTC.

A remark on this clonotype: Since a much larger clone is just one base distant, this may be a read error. CDR3 coding DNA: TGTGCCAGCAGCCATGTCAGAGATACGCAGTATTTT. This encodes CASSHVRDTQYF. V and J are TRBV3-1 and TRBJ2-3; D is uncertain. The CDR3 has 12 amino acids. The V gene lost 3 bases and the J gene lost 5 bases, with 6 bases spanning the gap. From germline, CDR1 is LGHDT and CDR2 YNNKEL (reference sequence).

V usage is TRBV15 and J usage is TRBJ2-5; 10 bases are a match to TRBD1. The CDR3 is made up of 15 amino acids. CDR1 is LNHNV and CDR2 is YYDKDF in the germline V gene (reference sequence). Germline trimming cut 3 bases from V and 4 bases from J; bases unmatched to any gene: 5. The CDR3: CATSRDRGNRETQYF. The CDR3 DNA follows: TGTGCCACCAGCAGGGACAGGGGGAACAGAGAGACCCAGTACTTC. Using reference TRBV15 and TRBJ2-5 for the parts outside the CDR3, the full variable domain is DAMVIQNPRYQVTQFGKPVTLSCSQTLNHNVMYWYQQKSSQAPKLLFHYYDKDFNNEADTPDNFQSRRPNTSFCFLDIRSPGLGDTAMYLCATSRDRGNRETQYFGPGTRLLVL.

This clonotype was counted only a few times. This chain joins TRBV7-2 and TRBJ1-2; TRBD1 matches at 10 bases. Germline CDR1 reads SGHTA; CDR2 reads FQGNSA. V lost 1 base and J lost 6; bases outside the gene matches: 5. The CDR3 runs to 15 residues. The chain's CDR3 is CASSLVGTGADGYTF. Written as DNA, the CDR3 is TGTGCCAGCAGCTTAGTCGGGACAGGGGCGGATGGCTACACCTTC.

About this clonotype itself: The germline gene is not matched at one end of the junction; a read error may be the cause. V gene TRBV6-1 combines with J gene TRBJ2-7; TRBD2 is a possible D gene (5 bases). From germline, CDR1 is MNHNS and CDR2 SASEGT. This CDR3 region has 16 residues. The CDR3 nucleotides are TGTTCCAGCAGCACTACCTCGAGAGGGAGAGGCTACGAGCAGTACTTC. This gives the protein CSSSTTSRGRGYEQYF.

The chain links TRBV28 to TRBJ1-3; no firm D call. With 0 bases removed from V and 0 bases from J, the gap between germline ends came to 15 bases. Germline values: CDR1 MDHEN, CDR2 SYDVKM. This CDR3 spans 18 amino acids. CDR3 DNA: TGTGCCAGCAGTTTATGGTTCGGAGAGGGCTTCTCTGGAAACACCATATATTTT. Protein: CASSLWFGEGFSGNTIYF.

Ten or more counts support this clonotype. CDR3 sequence: CASSLETSGVYEQYF. The CDR3 DNA follows: TGTGCCAGCAGCTTAGAGACTAGCGGAGTCTACGAGCAGTACTTC. The chain joins TRBV7-8 to TRBJ2-7; 9 nucleotides line up with TRBD2. Germline CDR1 and CDR2: SGHVS and FQNEAQ. The CDR3 extends over 15 amino acids. Germline trimming cut 1 base from V and 3 bases from J; bases unmatched to any gene: 4.

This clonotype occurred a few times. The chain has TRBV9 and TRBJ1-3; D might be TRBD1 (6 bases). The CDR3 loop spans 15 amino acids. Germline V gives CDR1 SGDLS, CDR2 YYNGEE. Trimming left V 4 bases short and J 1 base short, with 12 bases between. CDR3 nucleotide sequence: TGTGCCAGCAGCCCACGAGGGGGTTCTGGAAACACCATATATTTT. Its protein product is CASSPRGGSGNTIYF. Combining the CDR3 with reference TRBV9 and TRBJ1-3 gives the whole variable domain DSGVTQTPKHLITATGQRVTLRCSPRSGDLSVYWYQQSLDQGLQFLIQYYNGEERAKGNILERFSAQQFPDLHSELNLSSLELGDSALYFCASSPRGGSGNTIYFGEGSWLTVV.

The CDR3 reads CASSHPRTGRETQYF. Written as DNA, the CDR3 is TGTGCCAGCAGCCACCCAAGAACTGGCCGGGAGACCCAGTACTTC. The V call is TRBV3-1, the J call TRBJ2-5, with unresolved D. Germline-derived CDR1 and CDR2 are LGHDT and YNNKEL (reference sequence). V was trimmed by 3 bases and J by 5 bases, leaving 16 bases between them. The CDR3 is made up of 15 amino acids.

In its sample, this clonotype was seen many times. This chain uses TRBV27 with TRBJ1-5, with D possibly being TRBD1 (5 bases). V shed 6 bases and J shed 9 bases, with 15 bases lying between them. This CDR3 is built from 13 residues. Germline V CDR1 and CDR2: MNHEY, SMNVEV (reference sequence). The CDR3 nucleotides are TGTGCCAGCAGAGAACAAGGGGTAAGGCCCCAGCATTTT. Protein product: CASREQGVRPQHF.

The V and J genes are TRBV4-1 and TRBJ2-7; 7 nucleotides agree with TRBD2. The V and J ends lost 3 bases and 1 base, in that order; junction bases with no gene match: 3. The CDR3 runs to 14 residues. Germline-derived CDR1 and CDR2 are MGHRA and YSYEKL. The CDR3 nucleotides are TGCGCCAGCAGCCAGAGGGAGGGTTCCTACGAGCAGTACGTC. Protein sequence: CASSQREGSYEQYV.

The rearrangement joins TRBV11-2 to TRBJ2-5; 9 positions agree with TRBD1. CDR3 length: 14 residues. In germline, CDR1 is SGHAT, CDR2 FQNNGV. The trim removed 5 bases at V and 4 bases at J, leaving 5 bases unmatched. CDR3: CASSPGTGTETQYF. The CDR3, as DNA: TGTGCCAGCAGCCCGGGGACAGGGACAGAGACCCAGTACTTC.

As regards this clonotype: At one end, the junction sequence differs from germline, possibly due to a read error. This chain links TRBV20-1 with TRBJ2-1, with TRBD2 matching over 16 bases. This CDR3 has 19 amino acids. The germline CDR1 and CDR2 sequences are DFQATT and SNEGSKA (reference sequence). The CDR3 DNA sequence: TGCAGTGCTAGAGATCTGGGACTAGCGGGAGGGAGGGTCTACGATGAGCAGTTCTTC. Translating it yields CSARDLGLAGGRVYDEQFF.

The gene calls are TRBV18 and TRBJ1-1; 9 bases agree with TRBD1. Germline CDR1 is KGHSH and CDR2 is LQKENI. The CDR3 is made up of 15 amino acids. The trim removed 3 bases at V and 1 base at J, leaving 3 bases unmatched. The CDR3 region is CASSPGTGWNTEAFF. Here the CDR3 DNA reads TGTGCCAGCTCACCCGGGACAGGGTGGAACACTGAAGCTTTCTTT.

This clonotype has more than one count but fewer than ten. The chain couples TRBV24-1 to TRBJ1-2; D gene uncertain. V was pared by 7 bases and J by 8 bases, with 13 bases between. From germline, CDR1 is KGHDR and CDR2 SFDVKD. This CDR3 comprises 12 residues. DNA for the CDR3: TGTGCCACCAGACCGCCGGGTGGCGGCTACACCTTC. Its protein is CATRPPGGGYTF.